Following are 8 T cell receptor beta chains from one sample sequenced in a study of blood T cell repertoires in COVID-19. The method was immunoSEQ multiplex PCR; TCRdb's version includes in-frame clones alone and lacks a portion of them. The sample records 85,000 to 130,000 clones, roughly 90% being singletons. Material for sequencing was peripheral blood. Receptors were obtained from a woman aged 60-75 years with acute or convalescent COVID-19.

The V gene is TRBV5-1, the J gene TRBJ2-3; 7 positions agree with TRBD2. The germline V gene encodes CDR1 SGHRS and CDR2 YFSETQ. The ends lost 5 bases at V and 1 base at J; junction bases unmatched: 10. The length of the CDR3 is 16 residues. The CDR3 DNA reads as TGCGCCAGCAGGAAGAAGCGGGAACCGGGCACAGATACGCAGTATTTT. Translated: CASRKKREPGTDTQYF.

This chain connects TRBV3-1 (or the pseudogene TRBV3-2) to TRBJ2-1, with 7 bases identical to TRBD2. This CDR3 spans 17 amino acids. V was clipped by 4 bases and J by 7 bases; unmatched bases: 16. CDR1 LGHDT and CDR2 YNNKEL come from the germline V gene (reference sequence). CDR3 sequence reads: CASSLVLGGSVRNEQFF. In nucleotides, the CDR3 is TGTGCCAGCAGCCTGGTGCTTGGCGGGAGCGTGAGGAATGAGCAGTTCTTC.

The chain combines TRBV6-6 with TRBJ1-2, with D possibly being TRBD1 (5 bases). In germline, CDR1 is MNHNY, CDR2 SVGAGI (reference sequence). V lost 7 bases to trimming and J lost 2 bases, with 8 bases between them. The CDR3 has 12 residues. The CDR3, as DNA: TGTGCCAGCATGGAGGGGAACTATGGCTACACCTTC. Protein product: CASMEGNYGYTF.

The rearrangement uses TRBV12-5 and TRBJ1-2, with 12 bases aligning to TRBD1. The CDR3 runs to 18 residues. Germline CDR1 and CDR2: LGHNT and FRNRAP. V gave up 0 bases and J gave up 6 bases; unmatched junction bases: 11. CDR3 DNA sequence: TGTGCTAGTGGTTTGGTGGGACAGGGGGCGCAGAGGTCCCATGGCTACACCTTC. This sequence encodes CASGLVGQGAQRSHGYTF.

In its sample, this clone was seen once. The gene calls are TRBV6-6 and TRBJ1-5, with 10 bases identical to TRBD1. Unmatched junction bases numbered 8, after V lost 5 bases and J lost 7 bases. This CDR3 comprises 15 residues. Germline values: CDR1 MNHNY, CDR2 SVGAGI (reference sequence). The chain's CDR3 is CASSRIGQGGQPQHF. The CDR3 region has the DNA TGTGCCAGCAGTCGTATCGGACAGGGGGGCCAGCCCCAGCATTTT.

The chain employs TRBV27 and TRBJ2-5; tentatively, D is TRBD1 (5 bases). CDR1 and CDR2 (germline): MNHEY, SMNVEV (reference sequence). V lost 4 bases and J lost 7, with 16 bases in between. The CDR3 contains 14 residues. CDR3 sequence: CASSSFGASRTQYF. CDR3 bases: TGTGCCAGCAGTTCTTTTGGGGCCTCGCGGACCCAGTACTTC.

The chain employs TRBV7-2 and TRBJ2-1, with 8 positions matching TRBD2. J gave up 0 bases and V 5 bases, and 6 bases lay outside the gene matches. Looked up from germline, CDR1 is SGHTA and CDR2 is FQGNSA. CDR3 length: 16 residues. For the CDR3, the DNA is TGTGCCAGCAGCCCAAGGAGCGGGAGCTCCTACAATGAGCAGTTCTTC. Amino acids: CASSPRSGSSYNEQFF.

The rearrangement uses TRBV6-5 and TRBJ2-3, with 8 bases aligning to TRBD2. The CDR3 is made up of 13 amino acids. J was trimmed by 4 bases and V by 6 bases; bases with no gene match: 3. Germline V gives CDR1 MNHEY, CDR2 SVGAGI. The CDR3 bases are TGTGCCAGCAGAACTAGCGGCTCAGATACGCAGTATTTT. Protein sequence: CASRTSGSDTQYF.